The clone carrying this T cell receptor (beta chain) was seen many times. These data belong to a study of regulatory T cells in long-lasting Graves disease. This CDR3 has 12 residues. CDR1 DFQATT and CDR2 SNEGSKA come from the germline V gene (reference sequence). Trimming shortened V by 4 bases and J by 5 bases, and 9 bases separated the two germline ends. The time point here: newly diagnosed GD, antithyroid drugs for less than 3 months. Scientists built the TCR library using RNA that was extracted from PBMCs. Relying on iRepertoire HTBI primers and Arm-PCR of CDR3 regions, the team built TCR beta libraries. MiXCR, run by TCRdb on the multiplex PCR reads, gives a single entry per CDR3 protein. The profile shows 410,000 or so distinct CDR3 sequences, just under 15% of them singletons. These same data were also listed under a study on T cells in Graves' hyperthyroidism and ophthalmopathy.

This TCR was sampled from a woman aged 25 to 39 with Graves disease. The chain combines TRBV20-1 with TRBJ2-4; D gene ambiguous. Source: peripheral blood mononuclear cells (PBMCs), taken at new diagnosis, from a patient treated with antithyroid drugs. CDR3 sequence reads: CSANSAQNIQYF. CDR3 coding DNA: TGCAGTGCTAATTCAGCGCAAAACATTCAGTACTTC.